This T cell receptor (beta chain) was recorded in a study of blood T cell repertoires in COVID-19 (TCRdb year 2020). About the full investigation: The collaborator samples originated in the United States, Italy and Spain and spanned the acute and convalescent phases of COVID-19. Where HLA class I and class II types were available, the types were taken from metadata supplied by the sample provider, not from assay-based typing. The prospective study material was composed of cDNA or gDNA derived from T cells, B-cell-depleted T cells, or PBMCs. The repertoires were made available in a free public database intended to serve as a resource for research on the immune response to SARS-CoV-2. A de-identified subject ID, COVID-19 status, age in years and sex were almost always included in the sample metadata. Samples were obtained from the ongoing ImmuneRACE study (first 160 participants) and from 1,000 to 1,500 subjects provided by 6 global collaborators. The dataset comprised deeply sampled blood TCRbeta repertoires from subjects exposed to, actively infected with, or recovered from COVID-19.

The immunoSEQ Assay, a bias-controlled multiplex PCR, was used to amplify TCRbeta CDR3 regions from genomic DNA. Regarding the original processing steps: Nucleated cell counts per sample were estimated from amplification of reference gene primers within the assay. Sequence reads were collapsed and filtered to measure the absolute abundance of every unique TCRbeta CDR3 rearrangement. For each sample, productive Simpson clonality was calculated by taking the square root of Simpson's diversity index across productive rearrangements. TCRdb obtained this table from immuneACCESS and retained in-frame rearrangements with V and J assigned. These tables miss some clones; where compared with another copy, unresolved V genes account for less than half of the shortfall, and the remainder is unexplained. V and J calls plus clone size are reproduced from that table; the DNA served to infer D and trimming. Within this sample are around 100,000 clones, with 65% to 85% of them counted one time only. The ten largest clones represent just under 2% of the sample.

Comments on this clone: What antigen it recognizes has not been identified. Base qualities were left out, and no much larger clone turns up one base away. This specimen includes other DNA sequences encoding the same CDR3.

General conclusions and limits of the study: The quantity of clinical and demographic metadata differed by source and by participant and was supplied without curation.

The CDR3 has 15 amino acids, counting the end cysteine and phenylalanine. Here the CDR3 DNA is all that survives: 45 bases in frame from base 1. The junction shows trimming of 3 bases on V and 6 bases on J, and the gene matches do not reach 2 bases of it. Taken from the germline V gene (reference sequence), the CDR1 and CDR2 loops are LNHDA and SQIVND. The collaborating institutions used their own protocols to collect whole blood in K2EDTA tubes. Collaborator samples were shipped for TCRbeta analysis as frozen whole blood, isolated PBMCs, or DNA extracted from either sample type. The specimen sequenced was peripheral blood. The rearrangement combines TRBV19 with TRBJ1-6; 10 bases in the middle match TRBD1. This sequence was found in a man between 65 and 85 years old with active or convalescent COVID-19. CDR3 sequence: CASSIGTGVNSPLHF. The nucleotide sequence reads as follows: TGTGCCAGTAGTATCGGGACAGGGGTTAATTCACCCCTCCACTTT.